This TCR beta chain derives from a study of OX40 agonist ivuxolimab in advanced cancers. Whole-study context: Dose-escalation patients were diagnosed with hepatocellular carcinoma, melanoma, renal cell cancer or head and neck cancer. Regarding the study as a whole: The work left the antigen specificity of expanded peripheral T cells undetermined. In CD8+ T cells, expanded clones were on average more numerous than in CD4+.

The V end was cut by 6 bases, the J end by 5 bases, with 15 bases between. Germline V gene lookup returns CDR1 SGHNT and CDR2 YYREEE (reference sequence). This CDR3 contains 13 residues. As concerns this clone: The antigen remains unidentified.

Using immunoSEQ multiplex PCR, the repertoire was profiled, and TCRdb retains in-frame clones only, with some absent. The table records some 64,000 clones, approximately 86% of them present only once. The V call is TRBV5-4, the J call TRBJ2-7, with D unresolved. The material sequenced was CD4+ or CD8+ T cells sorted from blood, taken in a trial of the OX40 agonist ivuxolimab. This sequence originates from an adult with an advanced solid tumor such as melanoma, head and neck, liver or kidney cancer. The CDR3 loop reads CASNQPGRDEQYF. In DNA, the CDR3 is TGTGCCAGCAACCAACCGGGTAGGGACGAGCAGTACTTC.